The 2 T cell receptor beta chains in this list originate from one sample, sequenced in a study of cytomegalovirus exposure and HLA in healthy donors. The PCR made use of 60 Vbeta and 13 Jbeta primers. The data were produced by immunoSEQ multiplex PCR, yet TCRdb's version contains in-frame clones alone and is incomplete. Here the sample spans 250,000 to 350,000 clones, 86% being singletons. The sequenced sample was PBMCs. The receptors were sampled from a man in his forties in good health and CMV-seropositive.

V gene TRBV6-5 combines with J gene TRBJ2-3; TRBD2 agrees at 8 bases. Germline assignment: CDR1 MNHEY and CDR2 SVGAGI. Trimming cost V 6 bases and J 3 bases; bases outside gene matches: 8. The CDR3 is made up of 15 amino acids. The CDR3 loop reads CASRPGTRGTDTQYF. DNA of the CDR3: TGTGCCAGCAGGCCCGGGACTAGGGGGACAGATACGCAGTATTTT.

The CDR3 protein is CASSFNRELIGGYTF. CDR3 sequence (DNA): TGTGCCAGCAGTTTCAACAGGGAACTCATCGGCGGCTACACCTTC. J is TRBJ1-2 and V is TRBV27; the D gene is possibly TRBD1 (6 bases). Trimming stripped 3 bases from V and 8 bases from J, with 19 bases between. Germline CDR1 reads MNHEY; CDR2 reads SMNVEV (reference sequence). This CDR3 comprises 15 residues.